Listed below are T cell receptor beta chains from one sample, sequenced in a study of neoadjuvant anti-PD-1 for oral cavity cancer. The protocol was immunoSEQ multiplex PCR, while the TCRdb copy is restricted to in-frame clones and leaves out a portion. The sample has tens of thousands of clones, more than 35% seen once. The sequenced sample was tumor tissue, obtained after nivolumab (anti-PD-1) treatment. Receptor source: a person aged 35 to 85 with oral cavity squamous cell carcinoma. Each CDR3 is given with its conserved first and last residue. Each record gives: clone size, J gene, V gene, D gene, CDR3 protein, CDR3 DNA. A D gene is named only where the DNA matches it firmly. The size of a clone is reported for some rows only, either as once, few or many, or as a class for expanded clones.

>-|TRBJ2-7|TRBV30|TRBD2
CAWSVVGASGNYEQYF
TGTGCCTGGAGTGTGGTAGGGGCTAGCGGGAACTACGAGCAGTACTTC
>few|TRBJ1-5|TRBV6-1|-
CASSVGLSNQPQHF
TGTGCCAGCAGTGTCGGACTGAGCAATCAGCCCCAGCATTTT
>many|TRBJ1-1|TRBV4-1|-
CASSYRLQGGTEAFF
TGCGCCAGCAGCTATAGGTTACAGGGCGGCACTGAAGCTTTCTTT
>many|TRBJ1-5|TRBV7-9|-
CASSWGHSAQPQHF
TGTGCCAGCAGCTGGGGACACTCAGCTCAGCCCCAGCATTTT
>few|TRBJ1-1|TRBV29-1|-
CSVVRHYGTEAFF
TGCAGCGTTGTCCGCCACTATGGCACTGAAGCTTTCTTT
>-|TRBJ2-1|TRBV7-8|TRBD2
CASSSKAGDDHNEQFF
TGTGCCAGCAGCAGTAAAGCGGGAGACGACCACAATGAGCAGTTCTTC
>-|TRBJ2-7|TRBV2|-
CASSEMGLAPSGEQYF
TGTGCCAGCAGTGAAATGGGGTTAGCGCCGAGTGGGGAGCAGTACTTC
>few|TRBJ1-1|TRBV5-1|TRBD1
CASSSATGDEAFF
TGCGCCAGCAGCTCGGCGACAGGGGATGAAGCTTTCTTT
>-|TRBJ2-1|TRBV27|TRBD2
CASSWEGLGNEQFF
TGTGCCAGCAGTTGGGAGGGCCTGGGTAATGAGCAGTTCTTC
>many|TRBJ2-3|TRBV14|-
CASSQVGVFPADTQYF
TGTGCCAGCAGCCAAGTTGGTGTTTTCCCCGCAGATACGCAGTATTTT
>many|TRBJ2-2|TRBV5-4|-
CASSRGAPNTGELFF
TGTGCCAGCAGCCGAGGGGCACCGAACACCGGGGAGCTGTTTTTT
>-|TRBJ1-2|TRBV6-4|-
CASSDSRGAGYTF
TGTGCCAGCAGTGACTCGCGCGGGGCTGGCTACACCTTC
>-|TRBJ2-7|TRBV14|-
CASRKTGKYEQYF
TGTGCCAGCAGGAAGACAGGAAAATACGAGCAGTACTTC
>few|TRBJ2-5|TRBV5-4|-
CASSLGRVGSKTQYF
TGTGCCAGCAGCTTGGGACGTGTCGGGAGTAAGACCCAGTACTTC
>-|TRBJ2-7|TRBV5-6|-
CASSTLRYGHEQYF
TGTGCCAGCAGCACACTTCGGTACGGGCACGAGCAGTACTTC
>-|TRBJ1-3|TRBV7-9|-
CASSRQRNSGNTIYF
TGTGCCAGCAGCCGACAGCGAAACTCTGGAAACACCATATATTTT
>-|TRBJ2-5|TRBV5-1|TRBD2
CASSLALAGGPQETQYF
TGCGCCAGCAGCTTGGCCCTAGCGGGGGGCCCCCAAGAGACCCAGTACTTC
>-|TRBJ1-1|TRBV2|-
CASSESRAFF
TGTGCCAGCAGTGAATCTCGAGCTTTCTTT
>-|TRBJ2-5|TRBV7-9|-
CASSFPGETQYF
TGTGCCAGCAGCTTCCCCGGAGAGACCCAGTACTTC
>few|TRBJ2-7|TRBV18|-
CASSPLTAGSYEQYF
TGTGCCAGCTCACCACTTACGGCAGGCTCCTACGAGCAGTACTTC
>few|TRBJ1-4|TRBV30|TRBD1
CAWAEGSGGGEKLFF
TGTGCCTGGGCAGAAGGATCAGGGGGCGGAGAAAAACTGTTTTTT
>-|TRBJ1-5|TRBV12-5|-
CASGLRLNQPQHF
TGTGCTAGTGGTTTGAGACTTAATCAGCCCCAGCATTTT
>few|TRBJ1-2|TRBV6-1|-
CASSEGGVDYGYTF
TGTGCCAGCAGTGAAGGGGGGGTCGACTATGGCTACACCTTC
>few|TRBJ2-1|TRBV6-4|TRBD1
CASSKTGLRLYEQFF
TGTGCCAGCAGCAAGACAGGGTTGAGGTTGTATGAGCAGTTCTTC
>-|TRBJ2-7|TRBV6-6|-
CASSSTGRGGSGQYF
TGTGCCAGCAGTTCGACCGGGAGAGGGGGGTCTGGGCAGTACTTC
>few|TRBJ2-7|TRBV28|TRBD2
CASSRQTSGSYEQYF
TGTGCCAGCAGCCGCCAGACTAGCGGGAGCTACGAGCAGTACTTC
>-|TRBJ2-2|TRBV5-4|-
CAEGESGELFF
TGTGCCGAAGGGGAGTCCGGGGAGCTGTTTTTT
>few|TRBJ2-7|TRBV18|TRBD1
CASSGPGQGITSSTYF
TGTGCCAGCTCAGGACCGGGACAGGGGATTACGAGCAGTACGTACTTC
>few|TRBJ1-1|TRBV7-8|-
CASSVTGTWNTEAFF
TGTGCCAGCAGCGTAACCGGGACATGGAACACTGAAGCTTTCTTT
>-|TRBJ2-7|TRBV6-5|TRBD1
CASSYRDRGPYEQYF
TGTGCCAGCAGTTATAGGGACAGGGGGCCCTACGAGCAGTACTTC
>many|TRBJ1-5|TRBV6-1|-
CASSEVGNGQPQHF
TGTGCCAGCAGTGAAGTGGGGAATGGCCAGCCCCAGCATTTT
>few|TRBJ2-1|TRBV5-1|-
CASSLVEPYNEQFF
TGCGCCAGCAGCTTGGTTGAGCCGTACAATGAGCAGTTCTTC
>-|TRBJ2-2|TRBV28|-
CASSFYLGHGELFF
TGTGCCAGCAGTTTTTATCTGGGCCACGGGGAGCTGTTTTTT
>-|TRBJ2-5|TRBV5-6|-
CASSLRGAGETQYF
TGTGCCAGCAGCTTGCGGGGGGCGGGGGAGACCCAGTACTTC
>-|TRBJ1-2|TRBV30|-
CAWGTRNSNYGYTF
TGTGCCTGGGGGACAAGAAACTCCAACTATGGCTACACCTTC
>many|TRBJ2-5|TRBV4-2|-
CASSQNQQGETQYF
TGTGCCAGCAGCCAAAACCAACAAGGGGAGACCCAGTACTTC
>-|TRBJ1-5|TRBV6-5|-
CASSYSRVGQPQHF
TGTGCCAGCAGTTACTCGAGGGTTGGTCAGCCCCAGCATTTT
>-|TRBJ2-5|TRBV6-1|-
CASSKADSQETQYF
TGTGCCAGCAGTAAAGCGGACAGCCAAGAGACCCAGTACTTC
>many|TRBJ2-7|TRBV5-5|TRBD1
CASSRQGTYEQYF
TGTGCCAGCAGCCGACAGGGTACCTACGAGCAGTACTTC
>many|TRBJ2-7|TRBV30|TRBD1
CAWSFMTGWTYEQYF
TGTGCCTGGAGTTTTATGACAGGGTGGACCTACGAGCAGTACTTC
>few|TRBJ2-5|TRBV4-1|-
CASSPGGRETQYF
TGCGCCAGCAGCCCGGGGGGCCGGGAGACCCAGTACTTC
>few|TRBJ2-3|TRBV20-1|-
CSARKGDTQYF
TGCAGTGCTAGGAAGGGAGATACGCAGTATTTT
>few|TRBJ1-1|TRBV28|TRBD1
CASSVQGRTEAFF
TGTGCCAGCAGTGTACAGGGGCGGACTGAAGCTTTCTTT
>once|TRBJ1-5|TRBV9|TRBD1
CASSVGEQGPDQPQHF
TGTGCCAGCAGCGTAGGCGAACAGGGGCCGGATCAGCCCCAGCATTTT